This section outlines one T cell receptor beta chain sequence together with its context. Antigen specificity is unknown. Method: immunoSEQ multiplex PCR; TCRdb's copy keeps in-frame clones and lacks some. The data show 12,000 to 15,000 clones, approximately 69% seen once. This record belongs to a study of memory B cells and T cells in multiple sclerosis. Study observations and caveats: Normalization was needed because clone-set size differences affected shared clonotype counts.

Germline lookup yields CDR1 SGHNT and CDR2 YYREEE (reference sequence). The V and J ends lost 4 bases and 2 bases, in that order; junction bases with no gene match: 6. CDR3 length: 15 residues. The chain uses TRBV5-4 and TRBJ2-3, with 8 positions matching TRBD1. This TCR derives from a human donor with multiple sclerosis. Material: memory (CD45RO+) CD4+ T cells from blood. The CDR3 coding sequence is TGTGCCAGCAGCCCCGGGGACAGGTCCACAGATACGCAGTATTTT. Protein: CASSPGDRSTDTQYF.